One and the same sample provided the 13 T cell receptor beta chains below, sequenced in a study of CD8 T cells in ankylosing spondylitis (dated by TCRdb to 2017 to 2019). Library preparation was by 5' RACE. Sequenced using an Illumina HiSeq 2500. In-frame beta chains were kept once TCRdb had trimmed the public reads at Q25 with fastp and called clones with MiXCR. Merged by CDR3 protein, the rows form single entries marked with the most common genes and DNA. The sample table lists about 210,000 distinct CDR3 sequences, about 7% of them with a count of one. Together, the top ten hold around 14% of the sample. Overall study results and their limits: Blood from ankylosing spondylitis patients appeared to be characterized by a TCR beta motif composed of under 10 highly homologous amino acid variants.

No antigens are known for them. Source material: blood, either unsorted or a sorted T cell fraction (not recorded which). The source of these receptors is a male donor with ankylosing spondylitis.

This clonotype came up many times. The V gene is TRBV4-1, the J gene TRBJ2-7; 9 bases are shared with TRBD2. The CDR3 runs 16 residues. Germline loops: CDR1 MGHRA, CDR2 YSYEKL. V gave up 2 bases and J gave up 5 bases; unmatched junction bases: 10. The CDR3 reads CASSQTTASGMNEQYF. In DNA, the CDR3 is TGCGCCAGCAGCCAAACCACCGCTAGCGGGATGAACGAGCAGTACTTC.

The J gene is TRBJ2-1, the V gene TRBV20-1; 10 bases are a match to TRBD2. Germline V gene sequence: CDR1 DFQATT, CDR2 SNEGSKA (reference sequence). J gave up 6 bases and V 0 bases, and 8 bases lay outside the gene matches. The CDR3 is 16 residues long. The CDR3 region has the DNA TGCAGTGCTAGAGATCCGGGGACTAGCGCGGTCAATGAGCAGTTCTTC. It specifies CSARDPGTSAVNEQFF.

This clonotype was observed many times. This rearrangement joins TRBV12-3 or TRBV12-4 to TRBJ1-2; 7 nucleotides match TRBD1. The length of the CDR3 is 15 residues. Unmatched junction bases numbered 16, after V lost 6 bases and J lost 9 bases. In DNA, the CDR3 is TGTGCCAGCAGCCATAACCGGGACAGAGGCTTTCGCTACACCTTC. It encodes CASSHNRDRGFRYTF.

This clonotype has at least ten counts. The chain has TRBV3-1 and TRBJ2-3; no firm D call. Deletions cut 1 base from V and 1 base from J, with 12 bases between. CDR3 size: 16 residues. The germline V gene has CDR1 LGHDT and CDR2 YNNKEL (reference sequence). The CDR3 loop is CASSQGPGGGTDTQYF. The CDR3 bases are TGTGCCAGCAGCCAAGGCCCCGGTGGCGGCACAGATACGCAGTATTTT.

In this sample, this clonotype turned up many times. J is TRBJ2-5 and V is TRBV12-5; D ambiguous. The germline V gene encodes CDR1 LGHNT and CDR2 FRNRAP. V was trimmed by 7 bases and J by 1 base, leaving 10 bases between them. CDR3 size: 13 residues. The CDR3 loop reads CASAQGIQETQYF. CDR3 nucleotide sequence: TGTGCTAGTGCCCAAGGAATCCAAGAGACCCAGTACTTC.

In its sample, this clonotype was seen a few times. The rearrangement links TRBV13 to TRBJ2-2, with 11 positions matching TRBD2. After removal of 1 base from V and 1 base from J, the junction contained 5 bases not matched to a gene. CDR3 length: 18 amino acids. CDR1 PRHDT and CDR2 FYEKMQ come from the germline V gene (reference sequence). The CDR3 DNA reads TGTGCCAGCAGCTTAGCGTCTGGACTAGCGGGGAACACCGGGGAGCTGTTTTTT. Its translation: CASSLASGLAGNTGELFF.

The sample holds many counts of this clonotype. This chain links TRBV4-1 with TRBJ1-5, with TRBD1 as a possible D gene (5 bases). CDR3 length: 15 residues. V lost 2 bases to trimming and J lost 2 bases, with 10 bases between them. Germline-derived CDR1 and CDR2 are MGHRA and YSYEKL. The CDR3, as DNA: TGCGCCAGCAGCCAAAGAATAGGGGGCAATCAGCCCCAGCATTTT. This translates into CASSQRIGGNQPQHF.

This clonotype was picked up a small number of times. The chain carries TRBV14 and TRBJ2-7; 7 bases fit TRBD1. V dropped 3 bases and J dropped 6; count of bases not matched to a gene: 8. The CDR3 totals 14 residues. Per the germline V gene, CDR1 is SGHDN and CDR2 is FVKESK. CDR3 DNA: TGTGCCAGCAGCCACGTTGACAGGGTTCGCGAGCAGTACTTC. Protein product: CASSHVDRVREQYF.

Only a few counts were recorded for this clonotype. The rearrangement joins TRBV15 to TRBJ2-1, with 11 bases lining up with TRBD2. The CDR3 totals 15 residues. The J segment lost 6 bases and the V segment lost 0 bases, leaving 1 base of the junction unmatched. Looked up from germline, CDR1 is LNHNV and CDR2 is YYDKDF (reference sequence). For the CDR3, the DNA is TGTGCCACCAGCAGAGATAGCGGGGGGGCCAATGAGCAGTTCTTC. Its translation is CATSRDSGGANEQFF.

This sequence joins TRBV11-3 and TRBJ2-2; 8 bases are shared with TRBD1. V lost 4 bases to trimming and J lost 6 bases; unmatched junction nucleotides: 4. The CDR3 spans 14 residues. The germline CDR1 and CDR2 sequences are SGHNT and YENEEA. The CDR3 DNA reads TGTGCCAGCAGCTCCTCGGACAGGGCCGGGGAGCTGTTTTTT. Translation: CASSSSDRAGELFF.

The gene calls are TRBV20-1 and TRBJ2-7; 7 bases match TRBD1. V trimming: 3 bases; J trimming: 1 base; junction bases outside the gene matches: 3. Germline V gene data show CDR1 as DFQATT and CDR2 as SNEGSKA (reference sequence). This CDR3 region has 13 residues. The CDR3 nucleotides are TGCAGTGCTAGGAACAGGGGATCCTACGAGCAGTACTTC. Translating it yields CSARNRGSYEQYF.

This clonotype was observed at least ten times. The chain links TRBV6-1 to TRBJ1-5; possibly TRBD1 for D (5 bases). Between the trimmed V and J ends, which lost 2 bases and 7 bases, there was a span of 9 bases. The CDR3 is 13 amino acids. From germline, CDR1 is MNHNS and CDR2 SASEGT. CDR3 loop: CASSEWGAQPQHF. The CDR3 DNA reads TGTGCCAGCAGTGAATGGGGCGCGCAGCCCCAGCATTTT.

This clonotype appeared many times. V is TRBV27 and J is TRBJ1-5, with D possibly TRBD1 on 5 matching bases. The CDR3 totals 15 residues. Germline loops: CDR1 MNHEY, CDR2 SMNVEV (reference sequence). Trimming removed 2 bases from V and 7 bases from J, with 15 bases in between. The CDR3 loop is CASSLGPGGRQPQHF. The CDR3 DNA is TGTGCCAGCAGTTTAGGACCGGGGGGAAGGCAGCCCCAGCATTTT.